This T cell receptor (beta chain) derives from a study of beta chain features in type 1 diabetes. Study-wide background: Patients shared similar age, gender and cell yields with healthy donors. Broader study findings: There was a moderate but significant shortening of TCRB CDR3s in all four CD4+ subsets of Type 1 diabetes patients. PCR could preferentially amplify shorter templates, alike in patients and controls.

This clone was detected only a few times. The antigen is undetermined. The CDR3 consists of 15 residues. The germline V and J ends were trimmed by 0 bases and 7 bases, with 14 bases remaining between them. Germline CDR1 is SGHRS and CDR2 is YFSETQ. The investigators reverse transcribed all of the isolated RNA, so they sequenced expressed TCRB transcripts. The table came from immunoSEQ multiplex PCR; TCRdb's copy has only in-frame clones and leaves some out. Seen here are some 330,000 clones, 10% to 15% observed once, and the top ten hold around 0.0099%. The sample consisted of naive CD4+ T cells from blood. The gene calls are TRBV5-1 and TRBJ2-4, with D possibly TRBD1 on 5 matching bases. This TCR came from a woman aged 18-30 years with type 1 diabetes. CDR3 protein: CASSLEGGSGNIQYF. CDR3 bases: TGCGCCAGCAGCTTGGAGGGTGGATCAGGGAACATTCAGTACTTC.